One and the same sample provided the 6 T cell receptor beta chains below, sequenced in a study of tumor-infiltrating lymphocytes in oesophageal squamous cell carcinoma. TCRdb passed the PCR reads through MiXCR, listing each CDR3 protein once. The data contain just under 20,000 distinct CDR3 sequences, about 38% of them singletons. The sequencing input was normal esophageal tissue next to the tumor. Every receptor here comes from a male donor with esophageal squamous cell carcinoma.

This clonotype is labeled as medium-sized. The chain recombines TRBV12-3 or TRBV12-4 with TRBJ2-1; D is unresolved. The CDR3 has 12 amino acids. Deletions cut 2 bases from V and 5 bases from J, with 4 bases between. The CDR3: CASSLTDNEQFF. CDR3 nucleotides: TGTGCCAGCAGTTTAACCGACAATGAGCAGTTCTTC.

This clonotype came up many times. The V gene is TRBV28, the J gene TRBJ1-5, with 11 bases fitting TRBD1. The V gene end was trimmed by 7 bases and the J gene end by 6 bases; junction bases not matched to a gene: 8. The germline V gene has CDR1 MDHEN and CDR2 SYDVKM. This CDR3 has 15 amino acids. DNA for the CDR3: TGTGCCAGCACTCCGGCGGGACAGGGGGTTCAGCCCCAGCATTTT. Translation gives CASTPAGQGVQPQHF.

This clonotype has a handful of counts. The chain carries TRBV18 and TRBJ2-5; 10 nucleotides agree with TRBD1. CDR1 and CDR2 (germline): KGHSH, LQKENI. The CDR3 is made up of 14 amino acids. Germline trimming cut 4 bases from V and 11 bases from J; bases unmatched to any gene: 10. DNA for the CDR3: TGTGCCAGCTCACAGAGACAGGGGGCAGAAGAGCAGTACTTC. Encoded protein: CASSQRQGAEEQYF.

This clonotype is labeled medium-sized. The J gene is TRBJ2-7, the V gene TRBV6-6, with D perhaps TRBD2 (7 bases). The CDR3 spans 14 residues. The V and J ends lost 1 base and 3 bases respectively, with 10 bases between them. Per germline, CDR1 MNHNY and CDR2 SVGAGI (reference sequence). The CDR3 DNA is TGTGCCAGCAGTTACTTAGGGGGGGGCTACGAGCAGTACTTC. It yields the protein CASSYLGGGYEQYF.

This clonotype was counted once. The CDR3 here is CASTERRSTDTQYF. In nucleotides, the CDR3 is TGTGCCAGCACCGAGAGGCGCAGCACAGATACGCAGTATTTT. This sequence joins TRBV6-1 and TRBJ2-3; D uncertain. Between the trimmed V and J ends, which lost 7 bases and 0 bases, there was a span of 11 bases. This CDR3 contains 14 residues. Germline CDR1 reads MNHNS; CDR2 reads SASEGT.

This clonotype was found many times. Here the CDR3 DNA reads TGTGCCAGCAGCCAAGTCCGGAACGGGGAGCTGTTTTTT. Protein: CASSQVRNGELFF. The J gene is TRBJ2-2, the V gene TRBV14; no firm D call. Per germline, CDR1 SGHDN and CDR2 FVKESK. CDR3 size: 13 residues. The germline V and J ends were trimmed by 1 base and 7 bases, with 7 bases remaining between them.